This entry lists 17 T cell receptor beta chains sequenced from one sample in a study of T cell repertoires in ileal Crohn's disease. Profiling relied on immunoSEQ multiplex PCR, and the TCRdb table lists in-frame clones only, not all of them. The data show 16,000 or so clones, more than 85% seen once. Indicated time point: inflamed ileum from the surgical specimen. The sample comprised ileal tissue. These TCRs come from an adult with Crohn's disease.

V is TRBV5-5 and J is TRBJ1-1; possibly TRBD1 for D (6 bases). V was clipped by 7 bases and J by 1 base, with 14 bases between them. Looked up from germline, CDR1 is SGHKS and CDR2 is YYEKEE (reference sequence). The CDR3 is made up of 14 amino acids. This chain's CDR3 is CASWDTPRNTEAFF. CDR3 in DNA: TGTGCCAGCTGGGACACCCCGAGGAACACTGAAGCTTTCTTT.

The V gene is TRBV5-1, the J gene TRBJ2-2; D unresolved. V was trimmed by 0 bases and J by 3 bases, leaving 6 bases between them. The CDR3 contains 14 residues. Germline CDR1 reads SGHRS; CDR2 reads YFSETQ. This CDR3 reads CASSLGADTGELFF. Written as DNA, the CDR3 is TGCGCCAGCAGCTTGGGGGCTGACACCGGGGAGCTGTTTTTT.

V usage is TRBV4-2 and J usage is TRBJ2-5; 7 nucleotides line up with TRBD1. The V gene's germline CDR1 is LGHNA and CDR2 YNFKEQ. J was trimmed by 3 bases and V by 5 bases; bases with no gene match: 9. The CDR3 loop spans 15 amino acids. The CDR3 is CASSESGQEEETQYF. The CDR3 nucleotides are TGTGCCAGCAGCGAATCTGGACAGGAAGAAGAGACCCAGTACTTC.

The chain recombines TRBV7-9 with TRBJ2-1, with 9 bases matching TRBD1. V lost 5 bases and J lost 6; bases outside the gene matches: 5. Germline loops: CDR1 SEHNR, CDR2 FQNEAQ (reference sequence). The CDR3 has 14 amino acids. The CDR3 sequence is CASSTGTGFNEQFF. The CDR3 DNA is TGTGCCAGCAGCACGGGGACAGGGTTCAATGAGCAGTTCTTC.

The chain uses TRBV5-8 and TRBJ2-7; D uncertain. From germline, CDR1 is SGHTS and CDR2 YDEGEE. V dropped 3 bases and J dropped 12 bases, with 22 bases sitting between them. The length of the CDR3 is 14 residues. CDR3 DNA sequence: TGTGCCAGCAGCTGGGCAGTGGGCGGCGTAGGGTTGTACTTC. Residues: CASSWAVGGVGLYF.

The V gene is TRBV7-9, the J gene TRBJ2-2; 8 nucleotides align to TRBD1. The length of the CDR3 is 16 residues. From germline, CDR1 is SEHNR and CDR2 FQNEAQ (reference sequence). The V and J ends lost 4 bases and 0 bases, in that order; junction bases with no gene match: 4. The CDR3 DNA reads as TGTGCCAGCAGCTCGTCAGGGGGCGCGAACACCGGGGAGCTGTTTTTT. It codes for CASSSSGGANTGELFF.

The CDR3 spells CAITAGTDNSPLHF. DNA of the CDR3: TGTGCCATCACTGCCGGGACGGACAATTCACCCCTCCACTTT. The J gene is TRBJ1-6, the V gene TRBV10-3; D perhaps matches TRBD1 (5 bases). CDR1 is ENHRY, CDR2 SYGVKD, per germline. V lost 7 bases and J 7 bases, leaving 14 bases between the germline ends. The CDR3 is 14 amino acids.

The chain uses TRBV29-1 and TRBJ2-5; TRBD1 is a possible D gene (5 bases). The CDR3 consists of 13 residues. V was trimmed by 3 bases and J by 5 bases, leaving 13 bases between them. Germline CDR1 and CDR2: SQVTM and ANQGSEA. CDR3 nucleotides: TGCAGCGTTGATGGGTGGGGCGTGGAGACCCAGTACTTC. This encodes CSVDGWGVETQYF.

The gene calls are TRBV18 and TRBJ1-2; D remains ambiguous. This CDR3 is 12 amino acids long. CDR1 and CDR2 from the germline V gene are KGHSH and LQKENI. Trimming shortened V by 5 bases and J by 5 bases, and 9 bases separated the two germline ends. DNA of the CDR3: TGTGCCAGCTCAGTACAGACTTATGGCTACACCTTC. The encoded protein is CASSVQTYGYTF.

This clone turned up a few times. V and J are TRBV5-1 and TRBJ2-3, with D unresolved. The CDR3 contains 15 residues. V lost 6 bases, J lost 0 bases, and 14 bases lay in between. Germline V lookup: CDR1 SGHRS, CDR2 YFSETQ. The CDR3: CASKPVQASTDTQYF. The CDR3 DNA is TGCGCCAGCAAGCCGGTCCAGGCTAGCACAGATACGCAGTATTTT.

This chain joins TRBV10-2 and TRBJ1-2; D is possibly TRBD1 (5 bases). CDR3 length: 15 amino acids. In germline, CDR1 is WSHSY, CDR2 SAAADI. Deletions cut 4 bases from V and 2 bases from J, with 14 bases between. CDR3 sequence reads: CASSAPAGTNYGYTF. In DNA form, the CDR3 reads TGCGCCAGCAGTGCCCCGGCAGGGACCAACTATGGCTACACCTTC.

The chain recombines TRBV9 with TRBJ2-1; TRBD2 matches at 11 bases. This CDR3 is 16 amino acids long. The germline gives CDR1 SGDLS, CDR2 YYNGEE. Trimming cost V 3 bases and J 4 bases; bases outside gene matches: 6. This chain's CDR3 is CASSGLAGGTYNEQFF. In DNA form, the CDR3 reads TGTGCCAGCAGCGGCTTAGCGGGGGGGACTTACAATGAGCAGTTCTTC.

This rearrangement joins TRBV6-6 to TRBJ1-2, with 7 nucleotides matching TRBD1. CDR1 and CDR2 (germline): MNHNY, SVGAGI (reference sequence). The CDR3 is 13 amino acids. V was pared by 6 bases and J by 4 bases, with 5 bases of the junction left unmatched. The CDR3 region has the DNA TGTGCCAGCAGCCCCGACAGGGTCTATGGCTACACCTTC. Translating gives CASSPDRVYGYTF.

The chain employs TRBV6-6 and TRBJ2-1; the D call may be TRBD1 or TRBD2 (5 bases each). CDR1 and CDR2 (germline): MNHNY, SVGAGI (reference sequence). Trimming took off 6 bases at V and 7 bases at J, with 16 bases between the two ends. This CDR3 contains 14 residues. The CDR3 DNA sequence: TGTGCCAGCAGAGGGACCGGACTGATTAATGAGCAGTTCTTC. Translation: CASRGTGLINEQFF.

The V gene is TRBV19, the J gene TRBJ2-2; D gene uncertain. V was trimmed by 1 base and J by 3 bases, leaving 6 bases between them. The CDR3 length is 14 residues. CDR1 LNHDA and CDR2 SQIVND come from the germline V gene (reference sequence). The CDR3 DNA reads as TGTGCCAGTAGTATAGCGGATTACACCGGGGAGCTGTTTTTT. This codes for CASSIADYTGELFF.

The V and J genes are TRBV20-1 and TRBJ2-7; D uncertain. The germline gives CDR1 DFQATT, CDR2 SNEGSKA (reference sequence). This CDR3 comprises 10 residues. With 5 bases removed from V and 2 bases from J, the gap between germline ends came to 4 bases. Here the CDR3 reads CSAGPYEQYF. As DNA, the CDR3 is TGCAGTGCTGGCCCCTACGAGCAGTACTTC.

The chain joins TRBV30 to TRBJ1-1; 7 nucleotides match TRBD1. The CDR3 is made up of 13 amino acids. In germline, CDR1 is GTSNPN, CDR2 SVGIG (reference sequence). Unmatched junction bases numbered 3, after V lost 3 bases and J lost 2 bases. CDR3 coding DNA: TGTGCCTGGAGGCGACAGGGAAACACTGAAGCTTTCTTT. Protein sequence: CAWRRQGNTEAFF.